Presented here are 14 T cell receptor beta chains from one specimen sequenced in a study of blood T cells in healthy people across ages. Primers used in a second PCR of roughly 7 to 12 cycles were a sample-barcoded 5' primer and a J-beta primer mix. A single record per CDR3 protein comes from TCRdb applying MiXCR to the 5' RACE reads. The table has 660,000 or so distinct CDR3 sequences, roughly 58% seen once; the top ten hold approximately 40%. Input material: blood. The receptors come from a man aged 55-75 years in good health.

The chain couples TRBV2 to TRBJ2-5, with a possible D match to TRBD2 (5 bases). From germline, CDR1 is SNHLY and CDR2 FYNNEI. The ends were cut back, 7 bases at V and 5 bases at J, with 11 bases in the middle. The CDR3 has 12 amino acids. The CDR3 region is CASTGVRETQYF. CDR3 coding DNA: TGTGCCAGCACCGGGGTGAGGGAGACCCAGTACTTC.

The chain couples TRBV12-3 or TRBV12-4 to TRBJ2-2, with TRBD1 identical over 7 bases. V was pared by 6 bases and J by 0 bases, with 4 bases of the junction left unmatched. The length of the CDR3 is 15 residues. CDR3 nucleotide sequence: TGTGCCAGCAGCGGCAGGGGGTCGAACACCGGGGAGCTGTTTTTT. Translating gives CASSGRGSNTGELFF.

This clonotype appeared a few times. The V and J genes are TRBV20-1 and TRBJ1-2, with D unclear. This CDR3 has 12 amino acids. Germline loops: CDR1 DFQATT, CDR2 SNEGSKA (reference sequence). The ends were cut back, 0 bases at V and 6 bases at J, with 8 bases in the middle. The CDR3 DNA follows: TGCAGTGCTAGAGATTCCGGGAATGGCTACACCTTC. It is translated as CSARDSGNGYTF.

The J gene is TRBJ2-3, the V gene TRBV6-1, with 9 bases aligning to TRBD1. CDR3 length: 15 amino acids. V gave up 5 bases and J gave up 5 bases; unmatched junction bases: 8. Germline values: CDR1 MNHNS, CDR2 SASEGT. This CDR3 reads CASSHPGQGIDTQYF. The CDR3, as DNA: TGTGCCAGCAGTCATCCGGGACAGGGTATAGATACGCAGTATTTT.

This clonotype occurred a few times. The V gene is TRBV20-1, the J gene TRBJ2-7; 7 bases are shared with TRBD1. The CDR3 runs 14 residues. With V trimmed by 6 bases and J by 0 bases, 8 bases remained unmatched. Per germline, CDR1 DFQATT and CDR2 SNEGSKA (reference sequence). CDR3 in amino acids: CSAVTGSSSYEQYF. As DNA, the CDR3 is TGCAGTGCCGTGACAGGGTCAAGCTCCTACGAGCAGTACTTC.

The chain uses TRBV2 and TRBJ2-5; 10 bases align to TRBD2. Near its end, the DNA agrees better with TRBJ2-7, so the J call may be wrong. The CDR3 is made up of 14 amino acids. Germline assignment: CDR1 SNHLY and CDR2 FYNNEI. CDR3 protein: CASISGGTAYEQYF. CDR3 coding DNA: TGTGCCAGCATTAGCGGGGGGACGGCCTACGAGCAGTACTTC.

This clonotype appeared a single time. The rearrangement links TRBV20-1 to TRBJ2-5; 10 positions match TRBD1. Germline CDR1 DFQATT, CDR2 SNEGSKA (reference sequence). This CDR3 region has 15 residues. V dropped 0 bases and J dropped 11; count of bases not matched to a gene: 12. As DNA, the CDR3 is TGCAGTGCTAGAGATCAGGGACAGGGGAAGGCTGAGCAGTACTTC. Residues: CSARDQGQGKAEQYF.

V is TRBV7-2 and J is TRBJ2-1; D ambiguous. The germline V and J ends were trimmed by 3 bases and 5 bases, with 8 bases remaining between them. In germline, CDR1 is SGHTA, CDR2 FQGNSA. The CDR3 totals 13 residues. The CDR3 protein is CASSFSADNEQFF. In DNA, the CDR3 is TGTGCCAGCAGCTTTTCAGCAGACAATGAGCAGTTCTTC. The complete variable domain, with remaining parts taken from reference TRBV7-2 and TRBJ2-1, reads GAGVSQSPSNKVTEKGKDVELRCDPISGHTALYWYRQSLGQGLEFLIYFQGNSAPDKSGLPSDRFSAERTGGSVSTLTIQRTQQEDSAVYLCASSFSADNEQFFGPGTRLTVL.

V is TRBV12-3 or TRBV12-4 and J is TRBJ1-2, with D perhaps matching TRBD1 (5 bases). V lost 3 bases and J lost 0, with 11 bases in between. The length of the CDR3 is 15 residues. This chain's CDR3 is CASSFAARANYGYTF. In nucleotides, the CDR3 is TGTGCCAGCAGTTTTGCGGCCAGGGCTAACTATGGCTACACCTTC.

This clonotype was observed a handful of times. The V gene is TRBV5-1, the J gene TRBJ2-5, with D perhaps matching TRBD2 (7 bases). This CDR3 is 14 amino acids long. Germline V gene data show CDR1 as SGHRS and CDR2 as YFSETQ. V was clipped by 2 bases and J by 5 bases, with 13 bases between them. CDR3 residues: CASSLGGALETQYF. The CDR3 DNA reads as TGCGCCAGCAGCTTAGGGGGGGCCTTGGAGACCCAGTACTTC.

The V and J genes are TRBV28 and TRBJ2-5, with 13 nucleotides matching TRBD2. CDR3 length: 17 residues. Germline loops: CDR1 MDHEN, CDR2 SYDVKM. V was pared by 4 bases and J by 5 bases, with 10 bases of the junction left unmatched. CDR3 amino acids: CASSSGTSGTPGETQYF. In DNA form, the CDR3 reads TGTGCCAGCAGTTCAGGGACTAGCGGGACACCTGGGGAGACCCAGTACTTC.

This clonotype showed up just a few times. The chain has TRBV5-1 and TRBJ2-7; no definite D call. Germline loops: CDR1 SGHRS, CDR2 YFSETQ. V lost 2 bases and J lost 3, with 9 bases in between. The CDR3 is 13 amino acids. CDR3 loop: CASSFDGFYEQYF. DNA of the CDR3: TGCGCCAGCAGCTTCGACGGATTCTACGAGCAGTACTTC.

In this sample, this clonotype turned up a few times. The V call is TRBV28, the J call TRBJ2-5; D possibly corresponds to TRBD1 (5 bases). The V gene lost 2 bases and the J gene lost 5 bases, with 12 bases spanning the gap. The CDR3 has 14 amino acids. Per the germline V gene, CDR1 is MDHEN and CDR2 is SYDVKM. Written as DNA, the CDR3 is TGTGCCAGCAGTTTACGCACAGGTGCCGAGACCCAGTACTTC. It specifies CASSLRTGAETQYF. Full variable domain (missing parts from reference TRBV28 and TRBJ2-5): DVKVTQSSRYLVKRTGEKVFLECVQDMDHENMFWYRQDPGLGLRLIYFSYDVKMKEKGDIPEGYSVSREKKERFSLILESASTNQTSMYLCASSLRTGAETQYFGPGTRLLVL.

The CDR3 loop reads CASSSPGGTTNEKLFF. The CDR3 nucleotides are TGTGCCAGCAGCTCTCCCGGGGGAACAACTAATGAAAAACTGTTTTTT. The V call is TRBV7-6, the J call TRBJ1-4, with a tentative D call TRBD1 (5 bases). The CDR3 is 16 residues long. The V end lost 4 bases, the J end lost 0 bases, and 12 bases lay between the germline ends. Germline V gene sequence: CDR1 SGHVS, CDR2 FNYEAQ.